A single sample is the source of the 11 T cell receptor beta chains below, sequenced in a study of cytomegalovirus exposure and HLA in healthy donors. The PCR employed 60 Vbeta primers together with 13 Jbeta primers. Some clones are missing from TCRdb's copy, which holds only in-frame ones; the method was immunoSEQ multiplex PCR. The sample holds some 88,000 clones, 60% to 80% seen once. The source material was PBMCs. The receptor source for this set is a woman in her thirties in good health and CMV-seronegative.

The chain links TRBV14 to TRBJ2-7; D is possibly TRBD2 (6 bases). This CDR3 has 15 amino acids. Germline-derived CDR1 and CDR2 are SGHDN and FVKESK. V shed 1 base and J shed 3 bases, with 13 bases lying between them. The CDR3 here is CASSQAGALFYEQYF. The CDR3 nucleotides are TGTGCCAGCAGCCAAGCGGGAGCCCTTTTCTACGAGCAGTACTTC.

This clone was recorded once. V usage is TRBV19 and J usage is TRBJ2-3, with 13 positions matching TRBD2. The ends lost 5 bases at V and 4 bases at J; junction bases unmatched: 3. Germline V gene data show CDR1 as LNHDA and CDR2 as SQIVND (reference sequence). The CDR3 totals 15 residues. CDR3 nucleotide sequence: TGTGCCAGTAGTTCCGGACTAGCGGGAGCAGATACGCAGTATTTT. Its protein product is CASSSGLAGADTQYF.

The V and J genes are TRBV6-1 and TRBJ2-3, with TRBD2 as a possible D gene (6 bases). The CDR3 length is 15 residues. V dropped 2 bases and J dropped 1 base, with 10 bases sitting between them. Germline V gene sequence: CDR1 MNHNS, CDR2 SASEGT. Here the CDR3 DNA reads TGTGCCAGCAGTGAAACGGGGGTGGGCACAGATACGCAGTATTTT. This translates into CASSETGVGTDTQYF.

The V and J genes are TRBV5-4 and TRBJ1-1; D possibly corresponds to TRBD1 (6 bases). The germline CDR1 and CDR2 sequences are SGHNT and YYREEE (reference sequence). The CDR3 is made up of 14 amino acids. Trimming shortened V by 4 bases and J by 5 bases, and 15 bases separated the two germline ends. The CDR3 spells CASSPGTGQTEAFF. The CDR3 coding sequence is TGTGCCAGCAGCCCTGGCACAGGGCAGACTGAAGCTTTCTTT. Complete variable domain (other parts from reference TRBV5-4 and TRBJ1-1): ETGVTQSPTHLIKTRGQQVTLRCSSQSGHNTVSWYQQALGQGPQFIFQYYREEENGRGNFPPRFSGLQFPNYSSELNVNALELDDSALYLCASSPGTGQTEAFFGQGTRLTVV.

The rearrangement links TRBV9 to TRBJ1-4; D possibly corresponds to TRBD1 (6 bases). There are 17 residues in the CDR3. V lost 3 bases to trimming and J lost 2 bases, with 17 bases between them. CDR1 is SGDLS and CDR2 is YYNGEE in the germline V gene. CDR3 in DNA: TGTGCCAGCAGCGGTCACCTTCGGACAGAGACTAATGAAAAACTGTTTTTT. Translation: CASSGHLRTETNEKLFF.

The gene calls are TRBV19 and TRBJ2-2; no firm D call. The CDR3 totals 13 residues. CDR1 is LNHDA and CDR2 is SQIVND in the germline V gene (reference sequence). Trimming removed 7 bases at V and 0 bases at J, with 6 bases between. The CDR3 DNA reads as TGTGCCAGTATGCGGTCGAACACCGGGGAGCTGTTTTTT. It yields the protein CASMRSNTGELFF.

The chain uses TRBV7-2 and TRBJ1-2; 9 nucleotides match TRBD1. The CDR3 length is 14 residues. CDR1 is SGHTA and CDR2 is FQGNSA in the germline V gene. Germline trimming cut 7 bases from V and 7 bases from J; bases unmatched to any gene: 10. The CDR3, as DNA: TGTGCCAGCACCAAACGGGGGACAGGGTCTGGCTACACCTTC. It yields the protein CASTKRGTGSGYTF. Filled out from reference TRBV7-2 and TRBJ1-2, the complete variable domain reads GAGVSQSPSNKVTEKGKDVELRCDPISGHTALYWYRQSLGQGLEFLIYFQGNSAPDKSGLPSDRFSAERTGGSVSTLTIQRTQQEDSAVYLCASTKRGTGSGYTFGSGTRLTVV.

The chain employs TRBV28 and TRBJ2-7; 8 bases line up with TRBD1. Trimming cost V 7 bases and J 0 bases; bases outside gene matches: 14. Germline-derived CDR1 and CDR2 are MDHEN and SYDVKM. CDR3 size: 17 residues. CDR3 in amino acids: CASTRGQDTQSSYEQYF. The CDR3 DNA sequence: TGTGCCAGCACCCGGGGACAGGATACCCAAAGCTCCTACGAGCAGTACTTC. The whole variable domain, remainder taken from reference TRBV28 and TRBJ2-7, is DVKVTQSSRYLVKRTGEKVFLECVQDMDHENMFWYRQDPGLGLRLIYFSYDVKMKEKGDIPEGYSVSREKKERFSLILESASTNQTSMYLCASTRGQDTQSSYEQYFGPGTRLTVT.

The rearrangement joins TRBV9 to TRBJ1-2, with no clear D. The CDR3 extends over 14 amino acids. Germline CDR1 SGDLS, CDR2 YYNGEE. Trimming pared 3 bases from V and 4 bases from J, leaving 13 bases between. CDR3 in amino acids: CASSGSDSRYGYTF. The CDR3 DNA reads TGTGCCAGCAGCGGATCAGACTCCCGCTATGGCTACACCTTC. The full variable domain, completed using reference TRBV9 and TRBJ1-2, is DSGVTQTPKHLITATGQRVTLRCSPRSGDLSVYWYQQSLDQGLQFLIQYYNGEERAKGNILERFSAQQFPDLHSELNLSSLELGDSALYFCASSGSDSRYGYTFGSGTRLTVV.

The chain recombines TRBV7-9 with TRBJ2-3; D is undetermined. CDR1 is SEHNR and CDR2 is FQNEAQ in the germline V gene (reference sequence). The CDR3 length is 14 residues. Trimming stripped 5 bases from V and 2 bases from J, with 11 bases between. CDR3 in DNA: TGTGCCAGCAGCCCTCAACAGTACACAGATACGCAGTATTTT. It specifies CASSPQQYTDTQYF.

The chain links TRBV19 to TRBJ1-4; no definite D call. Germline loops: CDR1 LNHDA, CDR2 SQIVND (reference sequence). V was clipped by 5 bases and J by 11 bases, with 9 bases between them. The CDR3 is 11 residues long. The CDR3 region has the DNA TGTGCCAGTAGTCTCCCCGGGAAACTGTTTTTT. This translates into CASSLPGKLFF.